Presented here are 30 T cell receptor beta chains from one specimen sequenced in a study of blood T cells in healthy people across ages. A second PCR of 7 to 11 cycles used a sample-barcoded 5' primer and a J-beta primer mix. A single record per CDR3 protein comes from TCRdb applying MiXCR to the 5' RACE reads. The sample lists about 1 million distinct CDR3 sequences, more than 35% occurring once. Material for sequencing was blood. Receptors originate from a woman between 55 and 75 years old in good health.

As concerns this clonotype: The junction differs from germline at one of its ends, possibly a read error. CDR3 residues: CASSPLTGAQGTQYF. CDR3 DNA sequence: TGTGCCAGCTCACCACTAACAGGGGCTCAAGGGACCCAGTACTTC. The V call is TRBV18, the J call TRBJ2-5; 7 bases match TRBD1. This CDR3 contains 15 residues. CDR1 and CDR2 from the germline V gene are KGHSH and LQKENI.

The genes are TRBV27 and TRBJ2-5; 10 nucleotides agree with TRBD1. V lost 3 bases to trimming and J lost 11 bases; unmatched junction nucleotides: 12. The CDR3 totals 15 residues. The germline gives CDR1 MNHEY, CDR2 SMNVEV (reference sequence). CDR3 loop: CASSFDGTGAWGQYF. The DNA of the CDR3 is TGTGCCAGCAGTTTCGACGGGACAGGGGCTTGGGGGCAGTACTTC.

This clonotype has only one observation. This chain joins TRBV4-1 and TRBJ2-3; D is unresolved. V was pared by 0 bases and J by 2 bases, with 15 bases between. This CDR3 contains 17 residues. The germline CDR1 and CDR2 sequences are MGHRA and YSYEKL. The CDR3: CASSQDNRQLNTDTQYF. For the CDR3, the DNA is TGCGCCAGCAGCCAAGATAATAGGCAGCTAAACACAGATACGCAGTATTTT.

The chain employs TRBV12-3 or TRBV12-4 and TRBJ2-1; D is possibly TRBD2 (5 bases). There are 13 residues in the CDR3. V was cut by 3 bases and J by 8 bases, with 11 bases left in between. The CDR3 region is CASSLSGRDEQFF. CDR3 bases: TGTGCCAGCAGTTTGTCGGGAAGGGATGAGCAGTTCTTC.

V and J are TRBV20-1 and TRBJ2-7; D remains unclear. Germline CDR1 DFQATT, CDR2 SNEGSKA (reference sequence). Trimming removed 6 bases from V and 3 bases from J, with 12 bases in between. CDR3 length: 12 amino acids. CDR3 sequence: CSASKTFYEQYF. CDR3 nucleotide sequence: TGCAGTGCATCCAAGACATTCTACGAGCAGTACTTC.

This chain joins TRBV6-5 and TRBJ2-1; D is unclear. V lost 0 bases and J lost 8, with 11 bases in between. The CDR3 consists of 14 residues. Germline V CDR1 and CDR2: MNHEY, SVGAGI. The CDR3 loop is CASSYSSQSDEQFF. CDR3 bases: TGTGCCAGCAGTTACTCGAGTCAATCGGATGAGCAGTTCTTC.

The gene calls are TRBV5-6 and TRBJ2-5, with 8 bases matching TRBD2. Germline V lookup: CDR1 SGHDT, CDR2 YYEEEE. CDR3 length equals 15 residues. The J segment lost 1 base and the V segment lost 4 bases, leaving 6 bases of the junction unmatched. The CDR3 protein is CASSPAGGLQETQYF. As DNA, the CDR3 is TGTGCCAGCAGCCCGGCGGGGGGTCTCCAAGAGACCCAGTACTTC.

This clonotype was counted once. The chain couples TRBV27 to TRBJ1-2; possible D gene TRBD1, 5 bases. The V and J ends lost 2 bases and 4 bases respectively, with 11 bases between them. Germline lookup yields CDR1 MNHEY and CDR2 SMNVEV (reference sequence). The CDR3 runs 14 residues. CDR3: CASSLDFGGYGYTF. The CDR3 coding sequence is TGTGCCAGCAGTTTAGATTTTGGGGGCTATGGCTACACCTTC.

The chain couples TRBV9 to TRBJ2-3; 12 bases fit TRBD2. V was clipped by 2 bases and J by 3 bases; unmatched bases: 7. Germline V CDR1 and CDR2: SGDLS, YYNGEE. The CDR3 loop spans 17 amino acids. The CDR3 sequence is CASSVTSGRERTDTQYF. The CDR3 region has the DNA TGTGCCAGCAGCGTGACTAGCGGGAGAGAGAGGACAGATACGCAGTATTTT.

V and J are TRBV28 and TRBJ1-2, with TRBD1 as a possible D gene (6 bases). This CDR3 region has 16 residues. Trimming shortened V by 6 bases and J by 8 bases, and 25 bases separated the two germline ends. Germline-derived CDR1 and CDR2 are MDHEN and SYDVKM. CDR3 in amino acids: CASSPRWGGPLVGYTF. The CDR3 DNA follows: TGTGCCAGCAGCCCGAGGTGGGGGGGCCCACTCGTGGGCTACACCTTC.

The chain joins TRBV10-3 to TRBJ1-5, with D hard to call. CDR3 length: 13 amino acids. Per the germline V gene, CDR1 is ENHRY and CDR2 is SYGVKD. Trimming removed 1 base from V and 0 bases from J, with 1 base in between. The CDR3 nucleotides are TGTGCCATCAGTGAGTGTAGCAATCAGCCCCAGCATTTT. Residues: CAISECSNQPQHF.

Written as DNA, the CDR3 is TGTGCCAGCAGTCCTGATTGGGGGGCCAAAAACATTCAGTACTTC. Translating it yields CASSPDWGAKNIQYF. This chain uses TRBV12-3 or TRBV12-4 with TRBJ2-4; D may be TRBD1 or TRBD2 (5 bases each). Trimming shortened V by 5 bases and J by 1 base, and 12 bases separated the two germline ends. This CDR3 region has 15 residues.

This clonotype was recorded only once. Here the CDR3 reads CASLSVGAHTGELFF. For the CDR3, the DNA is TGTGCCAGCCTAAGCGTAGGGGCTCACACCGGGGAGCTGTTTTTT. This chain uses TRBV2 with TRBJ2-2; perhaps TRBD1 as D (5 bases). CDR1 and CDR2 from the germline V gene are SNHLY and FYNNEI. V was cut by 8 bases and J by 3 bases, with 16 bases left in between. This CDR3 spans 15 amino acids.

In this sample, this clonotype turned up a few times. V gene TRBV29-1 combines with J gene TRBJ2-3; D is tentatively TRBD1 or TRBD2 (5 bases each). The CDR3 spans 15 residues. V was cut by 1 base and J by 4 bases, with 15 bases left in between. Germline CDR1 is SQVTM and CDR2 is ANQGSEA. CDR3 DNA: TGCAGCGTTGAAGGAGGGGTTAGACTTCCAGATACGCAGTATTTT. It codes for CSVEGGVRLPDTQYF.

The chain recombines TRBV20-1 with TRBJ2-7; 9 bases align to TRBD2. V was pared by 1 base and J by 4 bases, with 14 bases of the junction left unmatched. CDR3 size: 17 residues. Germline CDR1 is DFQATT and CDR2 is SNEGSKA (reference sequence). The CDR3 spells CSARGPSGASGKYEQYF. In DNA form, the CDR3 reads TGCAGTGCTAGAGGACCGTCGGGTGCTAGCGGGAAATACGAGCAGTACTTC.

This clonotype has just one count. The chain joins TRBV5-4 to TRBJ2-4, with a tentative D call TRBD1 (5 bases). The end of the DNA aligns better with TRBJ2-7, so the J call may be wrong. CDR3 length: 17 residues. Germline CDR1 SGHNT, CDR2 YYREEE (reference sequence). The CDR3 is CASSLAANSLDTYEQYF. The CDR3 DNA reads TGTGCCAGCAGCTTGGCCGCAAATAGCTTGGACACCTACGAGCAGTACTTC.

The genes are TRBV11-2 and TRBJ2-2, with D perhaps matching TRBD1 or TRBD2 (6 bases each). The germline gives CDR1 SGHAT, CDR2 FQNNGV. This CDR3 spans 17 amino acids. Deletions cut 3 bases from V and 1 base from J, with 15 bases between. CDR3 in amino acids: CASSLLGGAGNTGELFF. As DNA, the CDR3 is TGTGCCAGCAGCTTGCTGGGGGGCGCGGGGAACACCGGGGAGCTGTTTTTT.

This clonotype occurred a few times. The V and J genes are TRBV25-1 and TRBJ2-3; the D is unclear. V lost 3 bases and J lost 8, with 3 bases in between. Looked up from germline, CDR1 is MGHDK and CDR2 is SYGVNS. The CDR3 runs 10 residues. CDR3 sequence (DNA): TGTGCCAGCAGTGAGGTTACGCAGTATTTT. This sequence encodes CASSEVTQYF.

The chain recombines TRBV9 with TRBJ2-5; 12 bases fit TRBD2. The J call could be wrong; TRBJ2-7 is a better fit for the DNA end. Germline-derived CDR1 and CDR2 are SGDLS and YYNGEE. The CDR3 spans 18 residues. The CDR3 region has the DNA TGTGCCAGCAGCCCACACCTTTTACTAGCGGGAGGTGAATACGAGCAGTACTTC. Protein: CASSPHLLLAGGEYEQYF.

This chain joins TRBV5-1 and TRBJ2-7, with D possibly being TRBD1 or TRBD2 (5 bases each). The CDR3 runs to 16 residues. Germline lookup yields CDR1 SGHRS and CDR2 YFSETQ. The germline V and J ends were trimmed by 1 base and 7 bases, with 21 bases remaining between them. This CDR3 reads CASSLIGDGLYNEQYF. CDR3 nucleotide sequence: TGCGCCAGCAGCTTGATAGGGGACGGCCTCTACAATGAGCAGTACTTC.

This clonotype was found a few times. The CDR3 coding sequence is TGTGCCAGCAGCTTGATCAGGCTGAATACGCAGTATTTT. Residues: CASSLIRLNTQYF. This sequence joins TRBV5-6 and TRBJ2-3; D is ambiguous. Trimming removed 1 base at V and 7 bases at J, with 10 bases between. CDR1 and CDR2 (germline): SGHDT, YYEEEE. CDR3 length equals 13 residues.

The V and J genes are TRBV20-1 and TRBJ2-5; D remains unclear. This CDR3 contains 12 residues. Trimming took off 5 bases at V and 4 bases at J, with 11 bases between the two ends. Germline V CDR1 and CDR2: DFQATT, SNEGSKA (reference sequence). CDR3 loop: CSASPGRETQYF. CDR3 in DNA: TGCAGTGCTTCACCCGGGCGAGAGACCCAGTACTTC.

V usage is TRBV20-1 and J usage is TRBJ2-1; 7 nucleotides match TRBD2. CDR1 DFQATT and CDR2 SNEGSKA come from the germline V gene (reference sequence). The trim removed 3 bases at V and 1 base at J, leaving 15 bases unmatched. This CDR3 is built from 18 residues. CDR3 DNA sequence: TGCAGTGCTAGCCCATCCCGGCGGGAGAAAACTTCCTACAATGAGCAGTTCTTC. Protein: CSASPSRREKTSYNEQFF.

The CDR3 region is CASSEFGPAAAKNIQYF. The CDR3 nucleotides read TGTGCCAGCAGTGAATTCGGACCAGCGGCTGCCAAAAACATTCAGTACTTC. V gene TRBV2 combines with J gene TRBJ2-4, with a possible D match to TRBD2 (5 bases). The CDR3 runs to 17 residues. V lost 2 bases to trimming and J lost 1 base, with 15 bases between them. In germline, CDR1 is SNHLY, CDR2 FYNNEI.

CDR3 nucleotides: TGTGCCAGCAGGACAGGGACTGATAATTCACCCCTCCACTTT. Amino acid sequence: CASRTGTDNSPLHF. V is TRBV6-5 and J is TRBJ1-6, with 7 bases aligning to TRBD1. Germline V CDR1 and CDR2: MNHEY, SVGAGI. The CDR3 totals 14 residues. V dropped 6 bases and J dropped 5; count of bases not matched to a gene: 4.

A remark on this clonotype: The junction departs from germline at one end; a sequencing error may be responsible. V gene TRBV29-1 combines with J gene TRBJ2-7; D is perhaps TRBD1 (5 bases). This CDR3 contains 13 residues. The germline V gene has CDR1 SQVTM and CDR2 ANQGSEA. CDR3 nucleotide sequence: TGCAGCGTTGAAGTAGGGGCAGCCTACAAGCAGTACTTC. Amino acids: CSVEVGAAYKQYF.

This clonotype was counted a few times. V is TRBV27 and J is TRBJ2-7, with D maybe TRBD2 (5 bases). V gave up 6 bases and J gave up 3 bases, with 15 bases separating them. The germline gives CDR1 MNHEY, CDR2 SMNVEV (reference sequence). The CDR3 contains 14 residues. The CDR3 reads CASRPGSPYYEQYF. The DNA for the CDR3 is TGTGCCAGCAGACCTGGGAGTCCTTACTACGAGCAGTACTTC.

The rearrangement uses TRBV20-1 and TRBJ2-7; the match to TRBD2 covers 11 bases. V shed 0 bases and J 3 bases; nucleotides not matched to a gene: 4. There are 15 residues in the CDR3. Germline values: CDR1 DFQATT, CDR2 SNEGSKA (reference sequence). CDR3 bases: TGCAGTGCTAGAGATCCTAGCGGGAGGTTCTACGAGCAGTACTTC. It yields the protein CSARDPSGRFYEQYF.

The genes are TRBV27 and TRBJ2-2; TRBD1 agrees at 9 bases. The germline V gene has CDR1 MNHEY and CDR2 SMNVEV (reference sequence). The CDR3 covers 16 residues. V was clipped by 2 bases and J by 4 bases; unmatched bases: 5. The chain's CDR3 is CASSLRDRAATGELFF. In DNA form, the CDR3 reads TGTGCCAGCAGTTTACGGGACAGGGCGGCCACCGGGGAGCTGTTTTTT.

The chain employs TRBV20-1 and TRBJ2-7, with 7 bases fitting TRBD2. CDR1 and CDR2 (germline): DFQATT, SNEGSKA (reference sequence). CDR3 length: 11 amino acids. With V trimmed by 8 bases and J by 3 bases, 4 bases remained unmatched. CDR3 loop: CSRAGLYEQYF. The CDR3 DNA reads TGCAGTAGAGCGGGGCTCTACGAGCAGTACTTC.